What follows is one TCR beta chain and its context. What antigen it recognizes has not been identified. There are no base qualities to consult, and no much larger clone falls within one base. To sequence the TCRbeta CDR3 region, genomic DNA was isolated from the sorted cells. The immunoSEQ Assay was used for sequencing of TCRbeta CDR3 regions. TCRdb took this table from immuneACCESS and kept in-frame rearrangements with V and J called. Such tables lack part of the clones; where checked against another copy, unresolved V genes explain under half of the gap, and the rest is unexplained. This sample is represented by roughly 69,000 clones; roughly 86% of them were singletons. The top ten constitute 9.8% of the sample. This sample is part of a study of OX40 agonist ivuxolimab in advanced cancers. Broadly, across the study: The costimulatory receptor OX40 (CD134) was targeted by ivuxolimab, a fully human IgG2 agonistic monoclonal antibody. Intravenous ivuxolimab was administered to patients every 2 weeks at six dose levels: 0.01, 0.1, 0.3, 1.5, 3 and 10 mg/kg. Of the approximately 50 patients in dose escalation, some 20 had hepatocellular carcinoma, around 15 had melanoma, 9 had renal cell carcinoma and 9 had head and neck cancer. A male proportion of about 79% and a mean age of approximately 60 years, ranging from about 20 to 79, were recorded for the dose-escalation cohort. Prior anti-PD-1, anti-PD-L1 or anti-CTLA-4 therapy was permitted, and 40% of dose-escalation patients had received checkpoint inhibitors. Partial responses occurred in three dose-escalation patients, of whom one had hepatocellular carcinoma and two had cutaneous melanoma. The purpose of peripheral TCRbeta sequencing was to test whether ivuxolimab changed TCR sequence diversity and led to clonal T-cell expansion. The paper describes the monotherapy dose-escalation part (N ≈ 52 patients) of the phase I trial of ivuxolimab. Results the study describes overall, beyond this receptor: At doses from 0.1 to 3.0 mg/kg, clonal expansion was seen in both CD4+ and CD8+ blood T cells between baseline and week 6. Low levels of normalized T-cell clonal expansion were also seen in some patients who did not respond. In partial responders in the 0.1-3.0 mg/kg groups, normalized peripheral clonal expansion was found to be among the lowest, especially among CD8+ T cells. Antigen specificity was not determined for the clonally expanded peripheral T cells. After ivuxolimab, more expanded clones were found on average in CD8+ T cells than in CD4+ T cells.

Patients with a history of autoimmune disease or receiving systemic immunosuppression were excluded from the trial. In every dose cohort, peripheral blood was drawn for TCR sequencing at baseline, cycle 4 day 1, and cycle 7 day 1. The samples were taken from a phase I, first-in-human, multicenter, open-label dose-escalation trial of ivuxolimab. The trial enrolled adults with locally advanced or metastatic head and neck squamous cell, hepatocellular, melanoma or renal cell carcinoma. Before TCR sequencing, CD4+ T cells and CD8+ T cells from peripheral blood were sorted into separate populations. The receptor was isolated from an adult with an advanced solid tumor such as melanoma, head and neck, liver or kidney cancer. Here the sequenced sample was CD4+ or CD8+ T cells sorted from blood, taken in a trial of the OX40 agonist ivuxolimab.

Here is the DNA: TGCGCCAGCAGCGAAGGGGGGGCCTATGGCTACACCTTC. It is translated as CASSEGGAYGYTF. This sequence uses TRBV5-1 and TRBJ1-2, with TRBD1 as a weak D call on 6 bases. Looking up the germline V gene yields CDR1 SGHRS and CDR2 YFSETQ. V was cut back by 4 bases and J by 4 bases, leaving a gap of 11 bases between them. The CDR3, cysteine through phenylalanine, is 13 amino acids long. Kept here is only the CDR3 DNA, which spans 39 bases and is read in frame from base 1. The full variable domain, with segments outside the CDR3 supplied by the reference TRBV5-1 and TRBJ1-2 proteins, appears as KAGVTQTPRYLIKTRGQQVTLSCSPISGHRSVSWYQQTPGQGLQFLFEYFSETQRNKGNFPGRFSGRQFSNSRSEMNVSTLELGDSALYLCASSEGGAYGYTFGSGTRLTVV.